Listed below are T cell receptor beta chains from one sample, sequenced in a study of blood T cell repertoires in COVID-19. Sequenced by immunoSEQ multiplex PCR; TCRdb stores in-frame clones only, minus some. Among about 100,000 clones, 87% were seen once, and the ten largest hold roughly 2%. Sequenced material: peripheral blood. The receptors were gathered from a man aged 45-65 years with active COVID-19. Both conserved end residues are part of each CDR3. A D gene is named only where the DNA matches it firmly. Expanded clones are given a class, and other clones once, few, many or no size at all.

-	-	TRBV15	TRBJ2-7	CATAAGDSISYEQYF	TGTGCCACCGCCGCCGGGGACTCAATTTCCTACGAGCAGTACTTC
-	-	TRBV12-3/TRBV12-4	TRBJ1-5	CASSYGQQPQHF	TGTGCCAGCAGTTACGGACAACAGCCCCAGCATTTT
few	-	TRBV4-2	TRBJ1-1	CASSQGDRRTEAFF	TGTGCCAGCAGCCAAGGAGACAGGAGGACTGAAGCTTTCTTT
-	TRBD2	TRBV19	TRBJ2-1	CASSARLAGGRGNEQFF	TGTGCCAGTAGTGCACGACTAGCGGGGGGTCGGGGCAATGAGCAGTTCTTC
-	TRBD2	TRBV7-9	TRBJ2-5	CASSLAVGGSGTQYF	TGTGCCAGCAGCTTAGCAGTGGGGGGGTCCGGGACCCAGTACTTC
-	-	TRBV3-1/TRBV3-2	TRBJ1-6	CASSHLPEGSGYNSPLHF	TGTGCCAGCAGCCATCTCCCCGAGGGCTCGGGCTATAATTCACCCCTCCACTTT
-	TRBD2	TRBV10-3	TRBJ2-3	CAISDPGGLTDTQYF	TGTGCCATCAGTGACCCGGGGGGTCTCACAGATACGCAGTATTTT
-	TRBD2	TRBV10-3	TRBJ2-2	CAISESERGATGELFF	TGTGCCATCAGTGAGTCGGAGCGGGGGGCCACCGGGGAGCTGTTTTTT
-	TRBD1	TRBV3-1/TRBV3-2	TRBJ2-2	CASSQRRTGGIIAGELFF	TGTGCCAGCAGCCAACGTAGGACAGGGGGCATAATAGCCGGGGAGCTGTTTTTT
once	TRBD2	TRBV11-3	TRBJ2-3	CASSPGRVSTDTQYF	TGTGCCAGCAGCCCCGGGAGGGTGAGCACAGATACGCAGTATTTT
-	TRBD1	TRBV6-5	TRBJ2-6	CASSYGQGSGANVLTF	TGTGCCAGCAGTTACGGACAGGGCTCTGGGGCCAACGTCCTGACTTTC
-	TRBD2	TRBV5-1	TRBJ2-2	CASTSGPGLNTGELFF	TGCGCCAGCACTTCCGGCCCGGGACTAAACACCGGGGAGCTGTTTTTT
few	-	TRBV4-1	TRBJ2-7	CASSQGGRGDSYEQYF	TGCGCCAGCAGCCAAGGGGGCAGGGGAGATTCCTACGAGCAGTACTTC
once	TRBD2	TRBV6-5	TRBJ2-3	CASRLAGGATDTQYF	TGTGCCAGCAGACTAGCGGGGGGGGCCACAGATACGCAGTATTTT
-	-	TRBV6-1	TRBJ1-1	CASSEGDLNTEAFF	TGTGCCAGCAGTGAGGGCGACCTGAACACTGAAGCTTTCTTT
-	-	TRBV30	TRBJ1-1	CAWSEGKNTEAFF	TGTGCCTGGAGTGAGGGGAAGAACACTGAAGCTTTCTTT
few	-	TRBV7-4	TRBJ2-7	CASSPKWGHLYEQYF	TGTGCCAGCAGCCCCAAATGGGGGCACCTCTACGAGCAGTACTTC
-	TRBD1	TRBV5-1	TRBJ2-7	CASSTPGTGQEEQYF	TGCGCCAGCAGCACGCCCGGGACAGGGCAGGAGGAGCAGTACTTC
-	-	TRBV9	TRBJ2-1	CASSGDTYNEQFF	TGTGCCAGCAGCGGGGACACCTACAATGAGCAGTTCTTC
-	-	TRBV11-2	TRBJ2-7	CASSERTSSSYEQYF	TGTGCCAGCAGCGAGAGGACTTCCAGCTCCTACGAGCAGTACTTC
-	-	TRBV12-3/TRBV12-4	TRBJ2-3	CASMGRYLDTQYF	TGTGCCAGCATGGGGCGGTATCTAGATACGCAGTATTTT
-	-	TRBV6-6	TRBJ1-5	CASRERFINQPQHF	TGTGCCAGCCGAGAACGGTTTATCAATCAGCCCCAGCATTTT
-	-	TRBV19	TRBJ1-3	CASSSRGRLSGNTIYF	TGTGCCAGTAGTTCCAGGGGACGTCTCTCTGGAAACACCATATATTTT
-	-	TRBV12-5	TRBJ2-1	CASGPREDFYNEQFF	TGTGCTAGTGGACCTAGGGAGGACTTTTACAATGAGCAGTTCTTC
-	TRBD1	TRBV2	TRBJ1-2	CASSEARTGHYGYTF	TGTGCCAGCAGTGAAGCCCGGACAGGCCACTATGGCTACACCTTC
-	-	TRBV18	TRBJ1-1	CASTQGRGGDTEAFF	TGTGCCAGCACACAGGGTCGGGGTGGAGACACTGAAGCTTTCTTT
few	-	TRBV7-8	TRBJ1-5	CASSLWGDQPQHF	TGTGCCAGCAGCTTATGGGGGGATCAGCCCCAGCATTTT
-	TRBD1	TRBV7-8	TRBJ2-5	CASSTRTGKETQYF	TGTGCCAGCAGCACCAGGACAGGGAAAGAGACCCAGTACTTC
-	-	TRBV3-1/TRBV3-2	TRBJ1-2	CASSQELFQGSYGYTF	TGTGCCAGCAGCCAAGAACTGTTTCAGGGGTCCTATGGCTACACCTTC
-	-	TRBV19	TRBJ1-1	CASSSRQQNTEAFF	TGTGCCAGTAGTAGCCGACAGCAGAACACTGAAGCTTTCTTT
-	-	TRBV30	TRBJ1-3	CASTGGGNTIYF	TGTGCCTCCACGGGGGGCGGCAACACCATATATTTT
-	-	TRBV5-5	TRBJ1-5	CASSRPDSDQPQHF	TGTGCCAGCAGCCGTCCTGACAGCGATCAGCCCCAGCATTTT
-	TRBD1	TRBV7-2	TRBJ1-4	CASSLARTGGEKLFF	TGTGCCAGCAGCTTAGCCCGGACAGGGGGCGAGAAACTGTTTTTT
-	TRBD2	TRBV6-6	TRBJ2-3	CASRTGLAGSQYF	TGTGCCAGCAGGACGGGACTAGCGGGGTCCCAGTATTTT
-	-	TRBV3-1/TRBV3-2	TRBJ2-5	CASSQDGVTPQYF	TGTGCCAGCAGCCAAGACGGAGTGACCCCCCAGTACTTC